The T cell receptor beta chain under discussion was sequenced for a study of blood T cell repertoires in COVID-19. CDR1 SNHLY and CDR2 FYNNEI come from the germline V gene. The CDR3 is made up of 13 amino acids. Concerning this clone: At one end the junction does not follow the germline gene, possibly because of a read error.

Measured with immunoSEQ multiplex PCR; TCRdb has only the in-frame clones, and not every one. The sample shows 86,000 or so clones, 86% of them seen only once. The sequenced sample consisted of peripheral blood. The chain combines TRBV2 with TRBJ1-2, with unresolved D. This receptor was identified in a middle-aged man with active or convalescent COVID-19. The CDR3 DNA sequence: TGTGCCAGGAGTGATCCCGCGGGCTATGGCTACACCTTC. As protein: CARSDPAGYGYTF.